This entry lists 9 T cell receptor beta chains sequenced from one sample in a study of vaccination and CD4 T cells after COVID-19. Their specific antigens are unknown. Documented treatment: approximately 9-day PBMC culture with coronavirus spike peptide pools or control peptides (ViraFEST assay). Cultured CD4+ T cell DNA underwent sequencing with the Oncomine TCR Beta short-read assay. Using its own MiXCR run on the PCR reads, TCRdb lists one record per CDR3 protein. The repertoire holds approximately 18,000 distinct CDR3 sequences, with under 30% as singletons. Material: cultured CD4+ T cells from blood. Receptors originate from a human donor with COVID-19.

The sample holds a few counts of this clonotype. This chain links TRBV20-1 with TRBJ1-6; 9 positions match TRBD1. This CDR3 contains 14 residues. Unmatched junction bases numbered 5, after V lost 5 bases and J lost 6 bases. Per germline, CDR1 DFQATT and CDR2 SNEGSKA (reference sequence). The CDR3 is CSAFPGQGNSPLHF. The DNA for the CDR3 is TGCAGTGCTTTCCCGGGACAGGGTAATTCACCCCTCCACTTT.

The chain combines TRBV6-1 with TRBJ2-7, with 8 bases identical to TRBD1. V gave up 6 bases and J gave up 1 base; unmatched junction bases: 2. Germline values: CDR1 MNHNS, CDR2 SASEGT. The CDR3 runs to 13 residues. The CDR3 is CASRTGVSYEQYF. The CDR3 DNA follows: TGTGCCAGCAGGACAGGGGTTTCCTACGAGCAGTACTTC.

The chain couples TRBV6-1 to TRBJ1-1, with 7 bases lining up with TRBD1. The CDR3 covers 15 residues. CDR1 is MNHNS and CDR2 is SASEGT in the germline V gene. With 6 bases clipped from V and 0 bases from J, the junction kept 7 bases outside the gene matches. In DNA, the CDR3 is TGTGCCAGCAGCCCCAACAGGGGCCTGAACACTGAAGCTTTCTTT. Its translation is CASSPNRGLNTEAFF.

This clonotype has just a few counts. The J gene is TRBJ1-1, the V gene TRBV27, with D possibly matching TRBD1 (5 bases). V lost 6 bases to trimming and J lost 1 base, with 18 bases between them. This CDR3 region has 16 residues. Per germline, CDR1 MNHEY and CDR2 SMNVEV (reference sequence). CDR3 nucleotide sequence: TGTGCCAGCAGCGGGGGACGGAGCAGGGCGAACACTGAAGCTTTCTTT. Amino acid sequence: CASSGGRSRANTEAFF.

This chain joins TRBV28 and TRBJ2-3, with D unresolved. The CDR3 is 14 amino acids. From germline, CDR1 is MDHEN and CDR2 SYDVKM. The V end was cut by 6 bases, the J end by 3 bases, with 13 bases between. CDR3 sequence reads: CASSRPIPTDTQYF. Written as DNA, the CDR3 is TGTGCCAGCAGCCGACCCATACCTACAGATACGCAGTATTTT.

This clonotype turned up a few times. This sequence joins TRBV2 and TRBJ1-5; D is undetermined. The CDR3 runs 15 residues. Trimming took off 7 bases at V and 1 base at J, with 14 bases between the two ends. Germline V gene lookup returns CDR1 SNHLY and CDR2 FYNNEI. CDR3 DNA: TGTGCCAGCAAGAAGGATACTAAGAGCAATCAGCCCCAGCATTTT. Translated: CASKKDTKSNQPQHF.

This clonotype was observed a handful of times. The chain recombines TRBV27 with TRBJ2-2; no clear D gene. The CDR3 has 15 residues. The V and J ends lost 2 bases and 3 bases respectively, with 10 bases between them. Germline loops: CDR1 MNHEY, CDR2 SMNVEV (reference sequence). The DNA for the CDR3 is TGTGCCAGCAGTTTAGGGCAGATACACACCGGGGAGCTGTTTTTT. It is translated as CASSLGQIHTGELFF.

Relative to its sample, this clonotype is medium-sized (0.01 to 0.1%). This sequence joins TRBV20-1 and TRBJ1-4, with D possibly being TRBD1 (5 bases). The germline CDR1 and CDR2 sequences are DFQATT and SNEGSKA (reference sequence). This CDR3 is built from 15 residues. V was pared by 3 bases and J by 0 bases, with 11 bases between. CDR3: CSASSGSATNEKLFF. The CDR3 DNA reads as TGCAGTGCTAGTTCAGGGAGTGCAACTAATGAAAAACTGTTTTTT.

The V and J genes are TRBV5-4 and TRBJ2-3; TRBD1 matches at 7 bases. The CDR3 has 15 amino acids. The V segment lost 3 bases and the J segment 1 base; nucleotides outside the gene matches: 5. Per germline, CDR1 SGHNT and CDR2 YYREEE (reference sequence). CDR3 sequence reads: CASSSRDSRTDTQYF. CDR3 sequence (DNA): TGTGCCAGCAGCTCAAGGGACAGTCGCACAGATACGCAGTATTTT.